The T cell receptor beta chain described here comes from a study of blood T cells in healthy people across ages. Peripheral blood, around 9.4 milliliters per donor, was collected. V lost 10 bases to trimming and J lost 3 bases, with 19 bases between them. CDR1 is MDHEN, CDR2 SYDVKM, per germline. CDR3 length: 15 residues. As regards this clonotype: What it recognizes is unknown.

Broader study findings: In the absence of known donor CMV status, changes in expanded clonotypes were possibly confounded. The study could not conclusively compare naive and antigen-experienced cells, given its unsorted PBMCs.

The second PCR ran about 7 to 12 cycles with a sample-barcoded 5' primer and J-beta primers. Each of the cDNA molecules was tagged by a template-switch adaptor with 12 random nucleotides. TCRdb re-called the 5' RACE reads through MiXCR, storing one row per CDR3 protein. The sample has some 290,000 distinct CDR3 sequences; roughly 26% are singletons. The rearrangement joins TRBV28 to TRBJ1-5, with D maybe TRBD1 (6 bases). The receptor was isolated from a woman in her sixties or seventies in good health. The sequencing input was blood. Written as DNA, the CDR3 is TGTGCCACTTCTGGGGGCGGCGGGAACAATCAGCCCCAGCATTTT. It specifies CATSGGGGNNQPQHF.